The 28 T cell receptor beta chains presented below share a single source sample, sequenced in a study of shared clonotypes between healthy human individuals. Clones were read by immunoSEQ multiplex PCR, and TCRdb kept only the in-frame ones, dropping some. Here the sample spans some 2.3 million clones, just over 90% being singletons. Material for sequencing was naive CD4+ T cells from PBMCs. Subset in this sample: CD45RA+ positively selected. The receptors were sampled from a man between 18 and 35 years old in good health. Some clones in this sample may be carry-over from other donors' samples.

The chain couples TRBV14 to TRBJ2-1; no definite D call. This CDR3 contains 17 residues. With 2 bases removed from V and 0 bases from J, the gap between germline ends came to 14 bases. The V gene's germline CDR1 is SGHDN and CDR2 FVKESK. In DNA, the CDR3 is TGTGCCAGCAGCCAATGGAAGTCCGCGCCCTCCTACAATGAGCAGTTCTTC. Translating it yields CASSQWKSAPSYNEQFF. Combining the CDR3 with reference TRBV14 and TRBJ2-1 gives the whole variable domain EAGVTQFPSHSVIEKGQTVTLRCDPISGHDNLYWYRRVMGKEIKFLLHFVKESKQDESGMPNNRFLAERTGGTYSTLKVQPAELEDSGVYFCASSQWKSAPSYNEQFFGPGTRLTVL.

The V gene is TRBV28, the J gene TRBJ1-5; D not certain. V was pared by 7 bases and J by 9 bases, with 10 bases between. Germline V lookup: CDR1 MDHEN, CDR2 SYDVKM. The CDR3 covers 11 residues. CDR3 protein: CASNERGPQHF. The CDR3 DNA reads TGTGCCAGCAATGAACGGGGGCCCCAGCATTTT.

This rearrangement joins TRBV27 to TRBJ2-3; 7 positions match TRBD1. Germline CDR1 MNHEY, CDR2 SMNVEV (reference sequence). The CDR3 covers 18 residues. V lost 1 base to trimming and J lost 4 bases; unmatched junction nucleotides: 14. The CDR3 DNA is TGTGCCAGCAGTTTATATCGTGTATACAGGGGATCGGCAGATACGCAGTATTTT. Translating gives CASSLYRVYRGSADTQYF.

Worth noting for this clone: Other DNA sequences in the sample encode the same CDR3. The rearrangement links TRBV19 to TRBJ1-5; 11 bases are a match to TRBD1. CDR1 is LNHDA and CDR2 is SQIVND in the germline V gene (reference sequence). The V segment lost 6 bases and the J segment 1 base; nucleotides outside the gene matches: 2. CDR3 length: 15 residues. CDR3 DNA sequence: TGTGCCAGTAGCGGACAGGGGGCCAGCAATCAGCCCCAGCATTTT. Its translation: CASSGQGASNQPQHF.

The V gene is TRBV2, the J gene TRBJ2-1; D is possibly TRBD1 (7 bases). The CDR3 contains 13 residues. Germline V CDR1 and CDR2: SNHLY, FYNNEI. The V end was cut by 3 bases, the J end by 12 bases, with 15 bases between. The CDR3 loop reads CASSDEEGAGQFF. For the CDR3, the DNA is TGTGCCAGCAGTGATGAGGAGGGGGCAGGGCAGTTCTTC. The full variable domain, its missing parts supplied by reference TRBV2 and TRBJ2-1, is EPEVTQTPSHQVTQMGQEVILRCVPISNHLYFYWYRQILGQKVEFLVSFYNNEISEKSEIFDDQFSVERPDGSNFTLKIRSTKLEDSAMYFCASSDEEGAGQFFGPGTRLTVL.

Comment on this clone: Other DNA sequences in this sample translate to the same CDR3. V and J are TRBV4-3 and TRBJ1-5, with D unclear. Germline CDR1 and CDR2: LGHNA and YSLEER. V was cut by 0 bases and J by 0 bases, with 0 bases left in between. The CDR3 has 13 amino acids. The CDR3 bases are TGCGCCAGCAGCCAAGATAGCAATCAGCCCCAGCATTTT. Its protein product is CASSQDSNQPQHF.

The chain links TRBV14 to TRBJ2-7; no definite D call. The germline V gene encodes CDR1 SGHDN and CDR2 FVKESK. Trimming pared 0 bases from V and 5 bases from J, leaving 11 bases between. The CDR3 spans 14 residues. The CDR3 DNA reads TGTGCCAGCAGCCAAGATAGGGCGCGGAACGAGCAGTACTTC. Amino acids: CASSQDRARNEQYF. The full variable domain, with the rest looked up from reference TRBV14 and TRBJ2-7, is EAGVTQFPSHSVIEKGQTVTLRCDPISGHDNLYWYRRVMGKEIKFLLHFVKESKQDESGMPNNRFLAERTGGTYSTLKVQPAELEDSGVYFCASSQDRARNEQYFGPGTRLTVT.

The CDR3 here is CSVDSRDPEGNEKLFF. The CDR3 DNA is TGCAGCGTTGATAGTAGGGACCCCGAAGGTAATGAAAAACTGTTTTTT. The J gene is TRBJ1-4, the V gene TRBV29-1, with D tentatively TRBD1 (5 bases). CDR1 SQVTM and CDR2 ANQGSEA come from the germline V gene. There are 16 residues in the CDR3. Trimming removed 3 bases at V and 4 bases at J, with 18 bases between.

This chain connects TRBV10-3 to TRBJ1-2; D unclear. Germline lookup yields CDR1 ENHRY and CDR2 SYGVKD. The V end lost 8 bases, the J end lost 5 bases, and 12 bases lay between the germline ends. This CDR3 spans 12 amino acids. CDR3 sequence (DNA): TGTGCCATCGGAGAGGATCTTTATGGCTACACCTTC. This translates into CAIGEDLYGYTF.

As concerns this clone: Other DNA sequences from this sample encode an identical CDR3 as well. The CDR3 region has the DNA TGCGCCAGCAGTTTTAGCGGGAGCTCGACAGATACGCAGTATTTT. It translates to CASSFSGSSTDTQYF. The genes are TRBV5-1 and TRBJ2-3, with TRBD2 identical over 9 bases. The germline V gene has CDR1 SGHRS and CDR2 YFSETQ. CDR3 length: 15 residues. V dropped 5 bases and J dropped 3; count of bases not matched to a gene: 7.

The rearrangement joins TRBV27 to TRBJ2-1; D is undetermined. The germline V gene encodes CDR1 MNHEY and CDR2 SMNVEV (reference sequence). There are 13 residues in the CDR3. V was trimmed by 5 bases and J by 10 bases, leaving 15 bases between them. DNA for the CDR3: TGTGCCAGCAGTCTCCTTCTACGGCGGGAGCAGTTCTTC. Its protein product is CASSLLLRREQFF.

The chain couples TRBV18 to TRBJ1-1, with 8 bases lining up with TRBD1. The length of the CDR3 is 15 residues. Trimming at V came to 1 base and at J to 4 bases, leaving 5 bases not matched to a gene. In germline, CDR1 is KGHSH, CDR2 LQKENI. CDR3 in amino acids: CASSPQTGGGTEAFF. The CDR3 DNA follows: TGTGCCAGCTCACCACAAACAGGGGGTGGCACTGAAGCTTTCTTT.

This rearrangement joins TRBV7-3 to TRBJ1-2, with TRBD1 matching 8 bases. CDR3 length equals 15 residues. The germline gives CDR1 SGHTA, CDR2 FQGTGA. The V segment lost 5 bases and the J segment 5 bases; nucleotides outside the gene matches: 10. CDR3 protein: CASSPAPTGEYGYTF. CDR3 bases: TGTGCCAGCAGCCCCGCCCCGACAGGGGAGTATGGCTACACCTTC.

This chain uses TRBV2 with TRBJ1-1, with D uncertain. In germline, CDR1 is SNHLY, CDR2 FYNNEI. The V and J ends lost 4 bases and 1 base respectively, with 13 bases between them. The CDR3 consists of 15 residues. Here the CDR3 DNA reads TGTGCCAGCAGTGGTACCGCCGGCAGGAACACTGAAGCTTTCTTT. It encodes CASSGTAGRNTEAFF.

The CDR3 reads CASSDWASGGTYEQYF. CDR3 in DNA: TGTGCCAGCAGTGATTGGGCCTCGGGGGGGACCTACGAGCAGTACTTC. The V call is TRBV2, the J call TRBJ2-7; 8 bases match TRBD2. Losses at the gene ends were 3 bases for V and 2 bases for J; bases not matched to a gene: 9. The CDR3 covers 16 residues. Germline CDR1 reads SNHLY; CDR2 reads FYNNEI.

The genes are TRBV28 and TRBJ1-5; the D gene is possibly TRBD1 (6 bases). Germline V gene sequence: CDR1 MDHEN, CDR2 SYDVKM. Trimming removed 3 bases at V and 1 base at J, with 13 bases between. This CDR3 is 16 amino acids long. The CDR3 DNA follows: TGTGCCAGCAGTTTTGAGGGTCAGGGGAGCAATCAGCCCCAGCATTTT. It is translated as CASSFEGQGSNQPQHF.

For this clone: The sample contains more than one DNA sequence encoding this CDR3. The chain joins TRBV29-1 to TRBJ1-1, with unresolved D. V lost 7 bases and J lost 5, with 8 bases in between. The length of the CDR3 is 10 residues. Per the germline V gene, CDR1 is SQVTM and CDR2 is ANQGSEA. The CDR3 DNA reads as TGCAGCGCGGGAGGGACTGAAGCTTTCTTT. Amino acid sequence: CSAGGTEAFF.

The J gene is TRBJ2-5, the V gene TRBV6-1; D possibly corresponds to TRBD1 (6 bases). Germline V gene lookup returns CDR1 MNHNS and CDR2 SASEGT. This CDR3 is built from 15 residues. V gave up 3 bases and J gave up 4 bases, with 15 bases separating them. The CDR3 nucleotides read TGTGCCAGCAGTGATCCGCCCCAGGGGCTAGAGACCCAGTACTTC. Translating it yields CASSDPPQGLETQYF.

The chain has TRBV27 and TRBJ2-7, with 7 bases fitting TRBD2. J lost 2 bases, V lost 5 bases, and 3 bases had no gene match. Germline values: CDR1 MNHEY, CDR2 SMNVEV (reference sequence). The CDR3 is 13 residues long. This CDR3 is CASSRGSPYEQYF. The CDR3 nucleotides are TGTGCCAGCAGTCGCGGGAGCCCCTACGAGCAGTACTTC.

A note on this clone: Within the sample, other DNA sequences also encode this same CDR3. CDR3 coding DNA: TGTGCCACCAGCAGAGATCGGGGAGAGGGCTACACCTTC. The encoded protein is CATSRDRGEGYTF. The chain joins TRBV15 to TRBJ1-2; D is unresolved. V gave up 0 bases and J gave up 8 bases, with 10 bases separating them. The germline V gene encodes CDR1 LNHNV and CDR2 YYDKDF (reference sequence). This CDR3 has 13 amino acids.

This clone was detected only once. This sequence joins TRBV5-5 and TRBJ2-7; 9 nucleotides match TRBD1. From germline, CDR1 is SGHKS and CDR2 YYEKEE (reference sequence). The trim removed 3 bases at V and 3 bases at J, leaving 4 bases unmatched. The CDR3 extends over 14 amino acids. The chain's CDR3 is CASSWGQGYYEQYF. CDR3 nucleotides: TGTGCCAGCAGCTGGGGACAGGGTTACTACGAGCAGTACTTC.

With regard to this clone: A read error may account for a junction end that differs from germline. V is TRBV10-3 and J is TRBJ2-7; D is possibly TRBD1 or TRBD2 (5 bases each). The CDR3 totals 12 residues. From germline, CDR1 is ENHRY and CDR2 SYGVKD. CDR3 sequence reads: CAVRDHPYEQYF. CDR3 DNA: TGTGCCGTCAGGGACCACCCCTACGAGCAGTACTTC.

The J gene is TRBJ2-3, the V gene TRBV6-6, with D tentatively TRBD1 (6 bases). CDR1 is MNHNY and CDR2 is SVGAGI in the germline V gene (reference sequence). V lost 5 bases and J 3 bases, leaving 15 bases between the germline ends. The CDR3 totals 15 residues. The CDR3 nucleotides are TGTGCCAGCAGTACAGGGCACCCCTGGACAGATACGCAGTATTTT. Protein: CASSTGHPWTDTQYF.

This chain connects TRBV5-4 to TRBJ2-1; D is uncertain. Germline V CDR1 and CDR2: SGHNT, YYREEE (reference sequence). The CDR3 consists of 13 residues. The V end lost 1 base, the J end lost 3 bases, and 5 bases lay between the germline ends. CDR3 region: CASSLNLYNEQFF. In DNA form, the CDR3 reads TGTGCCAGCAGCTTGAACCTCTACAATGAGCAGTTCTTC.

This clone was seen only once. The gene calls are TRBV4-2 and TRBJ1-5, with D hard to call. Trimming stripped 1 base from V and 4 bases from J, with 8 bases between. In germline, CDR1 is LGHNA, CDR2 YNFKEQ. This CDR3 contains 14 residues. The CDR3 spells CASSQGLPNQPQHF. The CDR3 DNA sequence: TGTGCCAGCAGCCAAGGGCTCCCTAATCAGCCCCAGCATTTT.

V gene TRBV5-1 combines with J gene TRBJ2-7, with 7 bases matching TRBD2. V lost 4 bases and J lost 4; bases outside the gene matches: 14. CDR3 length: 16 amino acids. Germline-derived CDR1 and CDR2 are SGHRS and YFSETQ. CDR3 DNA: TGCGCCAGCAGCAGAACCCCTGCGGGAGTGGCGTACGAGCAGTACTTC. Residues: CASSRTPAGVAYEQYF.

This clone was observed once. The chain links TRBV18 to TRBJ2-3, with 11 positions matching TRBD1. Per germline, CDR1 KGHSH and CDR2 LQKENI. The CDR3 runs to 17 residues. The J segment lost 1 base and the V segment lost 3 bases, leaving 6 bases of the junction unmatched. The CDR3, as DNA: TGTGCCAGCTCACCTCAAGGGACAGGGGGTCGCACAGATACGCAGTATTTT. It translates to CASSPQGTGGRTDTQYF.

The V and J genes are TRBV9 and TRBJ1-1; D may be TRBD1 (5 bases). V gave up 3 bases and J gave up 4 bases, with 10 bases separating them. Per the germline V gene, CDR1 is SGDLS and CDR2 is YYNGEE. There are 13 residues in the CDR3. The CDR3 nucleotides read TGTGCCAGCAGCGCCCAGGGTTCCACTGAAGCTTTCTTT. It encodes CASSAQGSTEAFF.